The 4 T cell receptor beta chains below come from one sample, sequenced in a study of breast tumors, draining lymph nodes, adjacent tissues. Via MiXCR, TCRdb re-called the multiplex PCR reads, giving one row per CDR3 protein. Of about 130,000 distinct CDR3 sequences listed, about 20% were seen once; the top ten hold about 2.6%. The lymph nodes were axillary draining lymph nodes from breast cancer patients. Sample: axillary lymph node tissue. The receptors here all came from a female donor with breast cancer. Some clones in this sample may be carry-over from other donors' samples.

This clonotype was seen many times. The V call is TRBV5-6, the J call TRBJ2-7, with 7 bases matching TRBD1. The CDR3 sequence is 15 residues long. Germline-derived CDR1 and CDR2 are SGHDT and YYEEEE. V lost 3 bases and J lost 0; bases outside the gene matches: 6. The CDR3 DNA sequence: TGTGCCAGCAGCTGGAAACAGGGGACCTCCTACGAGCAGTACTTC. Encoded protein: CASSWKQGTSYEQYF.

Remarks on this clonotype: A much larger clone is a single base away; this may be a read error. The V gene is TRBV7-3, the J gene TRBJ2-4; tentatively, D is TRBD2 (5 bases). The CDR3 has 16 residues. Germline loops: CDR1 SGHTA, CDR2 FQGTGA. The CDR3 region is CASSLPSSLAKDIQYF. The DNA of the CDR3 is TGTGCCAGCAGCTTACCTAGCTCCTTAGCCAAAGACATTCAGTACTTC.

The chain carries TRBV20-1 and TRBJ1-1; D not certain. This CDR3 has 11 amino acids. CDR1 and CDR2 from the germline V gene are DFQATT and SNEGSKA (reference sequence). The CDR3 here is CRLYGNTEAFF. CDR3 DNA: TGCAGGCTGTACGGGAACACTGAAGCTTTCTTT.

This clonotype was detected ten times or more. DNA for the CDR3: TGTGCCAGCAGTTACTGGGCGACCGGGACAGGGTCCTACGAGCAGTACTTC. Its translation: CASSYWATGTGSYEQYF. This sequence joins TRBV6-5 and TRBJ2-7; the match to TRBD1 covers 9 bases. From germline, CDR1 is MNHEY and CDR2 SVGAGI. V dropped 1 base and J dropped 1; count of bases not matched to a gene: 8. The CDR3 is 17 amino acids.